These 8 T cell receptor beta chains came from one sample sequenced in a study of cytomegalovirus exposure and HLA in healthy donors. PCR involved 60 Vbeta and 13 Jbeta primers. Some clones are missing from TCRdb's copy, which holds only in-frame ones; the method was immunoSEQ multiplex PCR. The profile covers approximately 130,000 clones, with approximately 78% appearing a single time and more than 1.5% taken by the ten largest. The specimen was PBMCs. These receptors all stem from a man between 40 and 49 years old in good health and CMV-seronegative.

The genes are TRBV5-6 and TRBJ1-5; 8 bases are a match to TRBD1. In germline, CDR1 is SGHDT, CDR2 YYEEEE. Unmatched junction bases numbered 8, after V lost 5 bases and J lost 7 bases. This CDR3 spans 14 amino acids. CDR3 bases: TGTGCCAGCAGTCTGTCCCAGGGGGCACAGCCCCAGCATTTT. Protein: CASSLSQGAQPQHF.

This clone appeared a few times. The chain links TRBV4-3 to TRBJ2-7; 7 positions agree with TRBD2. The CDR3 extends over 13 amino acids. V was clipped by 0 bases and J by 4 bases; unmatched bases: 0. Germline CDR1 is LGHNA and CDR2 is YSLEER. The chain's CDR3 is CASSQEREYEQYF. CDR3 bases: TGCGCCAGCAGCCAAGAGCGGGAGTACGAGCAGTACTTC.

The genes are TRBV27 and TRBJ2-2; no firm D call. The CDR3 extends over 18 amino acids. Per the germline V gene, CDR1 is MNHEY and CDR2 is SMNVEV (reference sequence). The V gene lost 5 bases and the J gene lost 4 bases, with 23 bases spanning the gap. CDR3 sequence reads: CASSLSLVPRRGTGELFF. CDR3 sequence (DNA): TGTGCCAGCAGTCTAAGCCTGGTCCCTAGACGCGGCACCGGGGAGCTGTTTTTT.

The chain employs TRBV13 and TRBJ1-1; 8 bases match TRBD1. CDR1 is PRHDT, CDR2 FYEKMQ, per germline (reference sequence). V gave up 6 bases and J gave up 6 bases; unmatched junction bases: 6. The CDR3 covers 13 residues. CDR3 loop: CASRRQGLPEAFF. The CDR3, as DNA: TGTGCCAGCAGGAGACAGGGGTTGCCTGAAGCTTTCTTT.

The CDR3 sequence is CASSQTGGQITDTQYF. The CDR3 DNA follows: TGTGCCAGCAGCCAGACAGGGGGCCAGATCACAGATACGCAGTATTTT. The chain recombines TRBV14 with TRBJ2-3, with TRBD1 identical over 10 bases. The CDR3 has 16 amino acids. Germline V gene data show CDR1 as SGHDN and CDR2 as FVKESK. Germline trimming cut 3 bases from V and 2 bases from J; bases unmatched to any gene: 5. Variable domain in full (rest from reference TRBV14 and TRBJ2-3): EAGVTQFPSHSVIEKGQTVTLRCDPISGHDNLYWYRRVMGKEIKFLLHFVKESKQDESGMPNNRFLAERTGGTYSTLKVQPAELEDSGVYFCASSQTGGQITDTQYFGPGTRLTVL.

This rearrangement joins TRBV30 to TRBJ2-5; 8 bases are shared with TRBD2. The junction had 14 bases not matched to a gene; V was cut back by 8 bases and J by 0 bases. Looked up from germline, CDR1 is GTSNPN and CDR2 is SVGIG (reference sequence). The CDR3 extends over 16 amino acids. The DNA of the CDR3 is TGTGCCCTAACTAGGCGGGGGGTATGGTACCAAGAGACCCAGTACTTC. Translating it yields CALTRRGVWYQETQYF.

This clone was counted a single time. The genes are TRBV4-3 and TRBJ2-2; 7 positions match TRBD1. The CDR3 extends over 18 amino acids. The V gene's germline CDR1 is LGHNA and CDR2 YSLEER. J was trimmed by 2 bases and V by 4 bases; bases with no gene match: 13. CDR3 DNA: TGCGCCAGCAGCCGAAAATCGGGACAGCAAGTAAACACCGGGGAGCTGTTTTTT. Encoded protein: CASSRKSGQQVNTGELFF.

This clone was counted a few times. V is TRBV4-3 and J is TRBJ1-2, with TRBD1 matching 8 bases. The J segment lost 3 bases and the V segment lost 0 bases, leaving 3 bases of the junction unmatched. CDR1 and CDR2 (germline): LGHNA, YSLEER. The CDR3 runs to 15 residues. The CDR3 nucleotides read TGCGCCAGCAGCCAAGACAGGGGGCCCCACTATGGCTACACCTTC. Translated, it gives CASSQDRGPHYGYTF.